The entry below describes one TCR beta chain. Its specificity is not known. For the second PCR, which ran for about 6 to 11 cycles, a sample-barcoded 5' primer and a J-beta primer mix were used. From the 5' RACE reads, TCRdb called clonotypes with MiXCR, one entry per CDR3 protein. The sample includes around 1.5 million distinct CDR3 sequences, around 39% of them seen just once. The data were taken from a study of blood T cells in healthy people across ages. From germline, CDR1 is MNHNS and CDR2 SASEGT. The CDR3 runs 13 residues. Trimming left V 3 bases short and J 0 bases short, with 5 bases between. Findings of the study overall: PBMCs went unsorted, and a conclusive naive versus antigen-experienced comparison was therefore prevented.

The chain is built from TRBV6-1 and TRBJ2-5; no definite D call. Sequences were obtained from blood. The clonotype was recovered from a woman under 30 in good health. CDR3 nucleotide sequence: TGTGCCAGCAGTGATAAGAACCAAGAGACCCAGTACTTC. As protein: CASSDKNQETQYF.